This TCR beta chain was documented in a study of Ad26.COV2.S vaccination and SARS-CoV-2 variants. Study as a whole: Recipients of Ad26.COV2.S got it intramuscularly, once or twice 56 days apart. Study observations and caveats: Vaccine recipients showed a spike-specific TCR breadth that was higher than in placebo recipients.

As regards this clone: Its specificity is unknown.

Treatment of the sample: some 20 received Ad26.COV2.S at low or high dose, single or two shots; 5 received placebo; per-sample allocation not given. Specimen acquisition occurred on day 63 following the initial vaccine or placebo injection. The CDR3 sequence is 17 residues long. V lost 1 base to trimming and J lost 7 bases; unmatched junction nucleotides: 11. Germline V gene sequence: CDR1 LGHDT, CDR2 YNNKEL (reference sequence). Method: immunoSEQ multiplex PCR; TCRdb's copy keeps in-frame clones and lacks some. Of 400,000 to 450,000 clones in the sample, 90% were seen once. This sequence originates from a person aged 18-65 years who received the Ad26.COV2.S COVID-19 vaccine or a placebo. This chain joins TRBV3-1 (or the pseudogene TRBV3-2) and TRBJ2-2, with 8 bases aligning to TRBD2. The material sequenced was peripheral blood, taken in a trial of Ad26.COV2.S vaccine versus placebo. For the CDR3, the DNA is TGTGCCAGCAGCCAAGTTGCTGCGGGAGGAAGGAGCGGGGAGCTGTTTTTT. Protein: CASSQVAAGGRSGELFF.